This T cell receptor beta chain is drawn from a study of T cells in Graves' hyperthyroidism and ophthalmopathy. V lost 3 bases to trimming and J lost 2 bases, with 11 bases between them. This CDR3 is 15 amino acids long. Germline lookup yields CDR1 MNHEY and CDR2 SMNVEV (reference sequence). This clonotype occurred many times. Amplification targeted TCR beta CDR3 regions from RNA transcripts. HTBI primers drove first-round RT-PCR of the TCR CDR3. TCRdb ran MiXCR on the multiplex PCR reads and lists one entry per CDR3 protein. The sample lists around 340,000 distinct CDR3 sequences, roughly 14% occurring once.

The clonotype was recovered from a woman in her thirties with Graves' hyperthyroidism. Source material: blood. V gene TRBV27 combines with J gene TRBJ2-1; D is unclear. CDR3 sequence: CASSFSRHPYNEQFF. The CDR3 DNA is TGTGCCAGCAGTTTCTCCCGACACCCCTACAATGAGCAGTTCTTC.